Each of the 21 T cell receptor beta chains below was sequenced from the same sample in a study of regulatory T cells in long-lasting Graves disease (dated by TCRdb to the early 2020s). The library was obtained by multiplex PCR. Sequencing used an Illumina HiSeq 4000. CDR3 regions were amplified by Arm-PCR with iRepertoire HTBI primers to construct TCR beta libraries. TCRdb reworked the public reads: Q25 trimming with fastp, MiXCR clone assembly, productive beta chains retained. Rows with one shared CDR3 protein collapse into an entry with the most common genes and DNA. The sample table contains around 400,000 distinct CDR3 sequences; only one count was recorded for roughly 10% of them. Together, the top ten hold about 20% of the sample. This sample's time point label indicates: newly diagnosed GD, antithyroid drugs for less than 3 months. For both TCR sequencing and RNA sequencing, RNA was extracted from PBMCs in TRIzol.

This sample also appeared in a second study, on T cells in Graves' hyperthyroidism and ophthalmopathy.

Sequenced here: peripheral blood mononuclear cells (PBMCs), sampled at new diagnosis, from a patient treated with antithyroid drugs. These receptors all come from a woman under 30 with Graves disease. Donor details come from another sample of the same person, matched by shared clones.

The J gene is TRBJ2-3, the V gene TRBV6-1; 9 bases agree with TRBD1. Looked up from germline, CDR1 is MNHNS and CDR2 is SASEGT. The V segment lost 6 bases and the J segment 5 bases; nucleotides outside the gene matches: 9. This CDR3 is built from 15 residues. In DNA, the CDR3 is TGTGCCAGCAGGGCACAGGGGGCGGCGGGAGATACGCAGTATTTT. It encodes CASRAQGAAGDTQYF.

This clonotype was seen many times. V and J are TRBV28 and TRBJ2-1; 12 positions agree with TRBD2. The V gene end was trimmed by 6 bases and the J gene end by 6 bases; junction bases not matched to a gene: 6. The CDR3 is made up of 15 amino acids. Germline CDR1 and CDR2: MDHEN and SYDVKM. Here the CDR3 reads CASSHGLAGPNEQFF. The CDR3 region has the DNA TGTGCCAGCAGCCATGGACTAGCGGGACCCAATGAGCAGTTCTTC.

Of note for this clonotype: This likely came from a read error, as a far larger clone is one base away. This chain connects TRBV6-1 to TRBJ2-1, with 9 bases lining up with TRBD2. The CDR3 contains 15 residues. Per the germline V gene, CDR1 is MNHNS and CDR2 is SASEGT. The CDR3 reads CASSVGAGGYNERFF. In nucleotides, the CDR3 is TGTGCCAGCAGCGTCGGGGCGGGAGGGTACAATGAGCGGTTCTTC.

Of note for this clonotype: This may be a read error: a much more frequent sequence differs by one nucleotide. This sequence joins TRBV12-3 or TRBV12-4 and TRBJ2-7, with D hard to call. This CDR3 is built from 13 residues. The V gene lost 3 bases and the J gene lost 6 bases, with 12 bases spanning the gap. DNA of the CDR3: TGTGCCAGCAGTTTTGGTTTGGGCCCCGAGCAGTACGTC. Its protein is CASSFGLGPEQYV.

Worth noting for this clonotype: One base away lies a much larger clone, so this may be a sequencing read error. The rearrangement links TRBV7-2 to TRBJ1-3; D is unclear. Germline CDR1 is SGHTA and CDR2 is FQGNSA. The CDR3 extends over 16 amino acids. V was clipped by 8 bases and J by 0 bases, with 17 bases between them. CDR3 sequence reads: CASGGGWPLSGNTIYF. DNA for the CDR3: TGTGCCAGCGGCGGCGGATGGCCCCTCTCTGGAAACACCATATATTTT.

This clonotype appeared many times. V is TRBV7-9 and J is TRBJ1-1, with 7 bases matching TRBD1. This CDR3 is 14 amino acids long. The V gene's germline CDR1 is SEHNR and CDR2 FQNEAQ (reference sequence). The V segment lost 3 bases and the J segment 5 bases; nucleotides outside the gene matches: 6. The CDR3 nucleotides read TGTGCCAGCAGCTTGGACAGGCTCCTTACTGAAGCTTTCTTT. Its translation is CASSLDRLLTEAFF.

In this sample, this clonotype turned up many times. The chain is built from TRBV6-2 or TRBV6-3 and TRBJ1-1, with unresolved D. The CDR3 is 12 residues long. Trimming removed 0 bases from V and 6 bases from J, with 5 bases in between. Germline V CDR1 and CDR2: MNHEY, SVGEGT. CDR3: CASSYSTAEAFF. The CDR3, as DNA: TGTGCCAGCAGTTACTCGACGGCTGAAGCTTTCTTT.

The chain combines TRBV7-9 with TRBJ2-7, with TRBD2 matching over 12 bases. The CDR3 covers 16 residues. Germline-derived CDR1 and CDR2 are SEHNR and FQNEAQ (reference sequence). Trimming removed 3 bases from V and 1 base from J; junction bases left unmatched: 4. The DNA for the CDR3 is TGTGCCAGCAGCTTTACTAGCGGGAGGCCGTCCTACGAGCAGTACTTC. Amino acids: CASSFTSGRPSYEQYF.

The V and J genes are TRBV4-1 and TRBJ2-3; D not certain. Germline V gene data show CDR1 as MGHRA and CDR2 as YSYEKL. The germline V and J ends were trimmed by 3 bases and 3 bases, with 13 bases remaining between them. This CDR3 region has 15 residues. For the CDR3, the DNA is TGCGCCAGCAGCCACTCGGGTATGGGGACAGATACGCAGTATTTT. It translates to CASSHSGMGTDTQYF.

This clonotype has ten or more counts. The V and J genes are TRBV11-2 and TRBJ2-3; 7 bases map to TRBD1. In germline, CDR1 is SGHAT, CDR2 FQNNGV. The CDR3 runs 18 residues. Trimming cost V 5 bases and J 0 bases; bases outside gene matches: 14. CDR3 coding DNA: TGTGCCAGCAGCATACCCCAGGGGGATTTCCCTAGCACAGATACGCAGTATTTT. Its protein product is CASSIPQGDFPSTDTQYF.

In its sample, this clonotype was seen many times. The CDR3 nucleotides read TGCAGCGTTTTTCGGGACGTTAACACCGGGGAGCTGTTTTTT. Translation gives CSVFRDVNTGELFF. This rearrangement joins TRBV29-1 to TRBJ2-2; either TRBD1 or TRBD2 may fit D (5 bases each). The CDR3 consists of 14 residues. With 5 bases removed from V and 2 bases from J, the gap between germline ends came to 12 bases. Germline V gene sequence: CDR1 SQVTM, CDR2 ANQGSEA.

This clonotype was observed at least ten times. The CDR3 sequence is CASSDRENPEAFF. CDR3 DNA: TGTGCCAGCAGTGACAGGGAAAATCCTGAAGCTTTCTTT. This sequence joins TRBV28 and TRBJ1-1; TRBD1 aligns across 7 bases. CDR1 MDHEN and CDR2 SYDVKM come from the germline V gene. Losses at the gene ends were 5 bases for V and 6 bases for J; bases not matched to a gene: 6. The CDR3 covers 13 residues. Based on the CDR3 plus reference TRBV28 and TRBJ1-1, the full variable domain is DVKVTQSSRYLVKRTGEKVFLECVQDMDHENMFWYRQDPGLGLRLIYFSYDVKMKEKGDIPEGYSVSREKKERFSLILESASTNQTSMYLCASSDRENPEAFFGQGTRLTVV.

This clonotype was found many times. The chain links TRBV13 to TRBJ1-2; no firm D call. Trimming shortened V by 1 base and J by 2 bases, and 5 bases separated the two germline ends. Germline values: CDR1 PRHDT, CDR2 FYEKMQ (reference sequence). The CDR3 is 13 residues long. CDR3 sequence (DNA): TGTGCCAGCAGCTTAGCAGTGAACTATGGCTACACCTTC. It codes for CASSLAVNYGYTF. The variable domain in full, completed from reference TRBV13 and TRBJ1-2, reads AAGVIQSPRHLIKEKRETATLKCYPIPRHDTVYWYQQGPGQDPQFLISFYEKMQSDKGSIPDRFSAQQFSDYHSELNMSSLELGDSALYFCASSLAVNYGYTFGSGTRLTVV.

The table lists this clonotype with a few counts. The chain uses TRBV28 and TRBJ1-6, with D perhaps matching TRBD1 (5 bases). Trimming pared 11 bases from V and 10 bases from J, leaving 18 bases between. Germline CDR1 MDHEN, CDR2 SYDVKM. This CDR3 is built from 13 residues. Written as DNA, the CDR3 is TGTGCCGGCAACGGAAGCTGGGGGTCACCCCTCCACTTT. Translation: CAGNGSWGSPLHF.

This clonotype was observed many times. The rearrangement uses TRBV28 and TRBJ2-5; D call uncertain. CDR1 MDHEN and CDR2 SYDVKM come from the germline V gene. Deletions cut 3 bases from V and 4 bases from J, with 12 bases between. The CDR3 has 14 residues. Written as DNA, the CDR3 is TGTGCCAGCAGTTTTGGGCGTTGGGGAGAGACCCAGTACTTC. It codes for CASSFGRWGETQYF.

This clonotype was seen only a few times. The chain carries TRBV12-3 or TRBV12-4 and TRBJ1-1, with 8 bases lining up with TRBD1. The J segment lost 11 bases and the V segment lost 6 bases, leaving 11 bases of the junction unmatched. CDR3 length equals 13 residues. The CDR3 protein is CASRPPGQDVAFF. Here the CDR3 DNA reads TGTGCCAGCAGACCCCCGGGACAGGATGTCGCTTTCTTT.

Ten or more counts support this clonotype. This chain connects TRBV12-3 or TRBV12-4 to TRBJ1-5, with D tentatively TRBD1 (5 bases). V lost 5 bases to trimming and J lost 0 bases, with 20 bases between them. The CDR3 is made up of 18 amino acids. CDR3 bases: TGTGCCAGCAGTCCCCGGGGGGGTGTGGGGAATAGCAATCAGCCCCAGCATTTT. It is translated as CASSPRGGVGNSNQPQHF.

This clonotype was seen at least ten times. The V and J genes are TRBV7-8 and TRBJ2-7; either TRBD1 or TRBD2 may supply D (5 bases each). The CDR3 consists of 14 residues. V lost 3 bases and J lost 2, with 11 bases in between. The V gene's germline CDR1 is SGHVS and CDR2 FQNEAQ. Here the CDR3 reads CASSLGPTTYEQYV. DNA of the CDR3: TGTGCCAGCAGCTTGGGACCCACCACCTACGAGCAGTACGTC.

This clonotype was observed at least ten times. In nucleotides, the CDR3 is TGTGCCAGCAGTTACGGGCAGGGGGACACTGAAGCTTTCTTT. This translates into CASSYGQGDTEAFF. The chain is built from TRBV6-5 and TRBJ1-1; 7 bases map to TRBD1. V was pared by 2 bases and J by 3 bases, with 3 bases of the junction left unmatched. The CDR3 sequence is 14 residues long. CDR1 is MNHEY, CDR2 SVGAGI, per germline.

As for this clonotype: A much larger clone lies one base from this, so it may be a read error. This sequence joins TRBV7-2 and TRBJ2-1, with a weak D call TRBD1 (6 bases). Germline lookup yields CDR1 SGHTA and CDR2 FQGNSA. This CDR3 is 14 amino acids long. The CDR3 nucleotides are TGTGCCAGCAGCTTCATTGGGGGCATCGATGAGCAGTCCTTC. Translation gives CASSFIGGIDEQSF.

V and J are TRBV10-3 and TRBJ2-7; 8 bases map to TRBD1. The ends lost 8 bases at V and 6 bases at J; junction bases unmatched: 18. The germline V gene encodes CDR1 ENHRY and CDR2 SYGVKD. The CDR3 loop spans 16 amino acids. The CDR3 sequence: CAIYPGQDLPPPEQYV. CDR3 sequence (DNA): TGTGCCATCTACCCGGGACAGGATCTCCCACCGCCCGAGCAGTACGTC.